The 15 T cell receptor beta chains below all came from one sample that was sequenced in a study of T cell repertoires in ileal Crohn's disease (dated by TCRdb to between 2019 and 2020). The receptor library was made with the immunoSEQ multiplex PCR assay. This immuneACCESS table, as held by TCRdb, lists in-frame sequences with V and J called but not all clones. Of the missing ones, under half trace to an unresolved V gene in checked studies; the others have no known cause. The sample table shows about 15,000 clones, and 50% to 75% are seen once. Of the sample, approximately 7% falls within the top ten clones. Material: ileal tissue. The receptor source for this set is an adult with Crohn's disease.

This clone was picked up a small number of times. J is TRBJ2-7 and V is TRBV6-1, with 7 bases lining up with TRBD1. Per germline, CDR1 MNHNS and CDR2 SASEGT. V dropped 4 bases and J dropped 5; count of bases not matched to a gene: 11. The CDR3 covers 15 residues. The CDR3 spells CASSVIPQGSHEQYF. In nucleotides, the CDR3 is TGTGCCAGCAGTGTAATACCACAGGGGTCCCACGAGCAGTACTTC.

This clone was picked up a small number of times. This rearrangement joins TRBV7-2 to TRBJ1-1, with TRBD1 identical over 8 bases. The CDR3 has 15 residues. CDR1 is SGHTA and CDR2 is FQGNSA in the germline V gene. The V segment lost 5 bases and the J segment 6 bases; nucleotides outside the gene matches: 11. DNA of the CDR3: TGTGCCAGCAGCCAAAGGGCAGGGGGCTTATCTGAAGCTTTCTTT. Translated: CASSQRAGGLSEAFF.

V and J are TRBV11-1 and TRBJ1-1, with a weak D call TRBD1 (6 bases). Trimming removed 5 bases from V and 2 bases from J, with 12 bases in between. CDR1 is SGHAT and CDR2 is FQDESV in the germline V gene (reference sequence). The CDR3 has 14 amino acids. As DNA, the CDR3 is TGTGCCAGCAGCCAACACAGGGCCAACACTGAAGCTTTCTTT. Its translation: CASSQHRANTEAFF.

This clone came up a few times. The CDR3 here is CAISERTGAGGTEAFF. CDR3 in DNA: TGTGCCATCAGTGAGCGGACAGGGGCGGGGGGCACTGAAGCTTTCTTT. The rearrangement uses TRBV10-3 and TRBJ1-1; TRBD1 matches 9 bases. Trimming took 2 bases from V and 4 from J; bases not matched to a gene: 8. CDR1 ENHRY and CDR2 SYGVKD come from the germline V gene. The CDR3 runs 16 residues.

The chain employs TRBV5-1 and TRBJ1-4, with 7 bases aligning to TRBD1. This CDR3 has 15 amino acids. Germline V CDR1 and CDR2: SGHRS, YFSETQ. The trim removed 5 bases at V and 2 bases at J, leaving 6 bases unmatched. The CDR3 region has the DNA TGCGCCAGCAGTGGGGGCAGGGGGACTAATGAAAAACTGTTTTTT. Translating gives CASSGGRGTNEKLFF. Supplemented by reference TRBV5-1 and TRBJ1-4, the full variable domain reads KAGVTQTPRYLIKTRGQQVTLSCSPISGHRSVSWYQQTPGQGLQFLFEYFSETQRNKGNFPGRFSGRQFSNSRSEMNVSTLELGDSALYLCASSGGRGTNEKLFFGSGTQLSVL.

The V and J genes are TRBV7-9 and TRBJ2-7; 9 nucleotides match TRBD2. The CDR3 is 15 residues long. V lost 6 bases to trimming and J lost 6 bases; unmatched junction nucleotides: 12. Germline V gives CDR1 SEHNR, CDR2 FQNEAQ (reference sequence). The CDR3 protein is CASSRTSGLPFEQYF. The CDR3 DNA reads as TGTGCCAGCAGTCGTACTAGCGGGTTACCTTTCGAGCAGTACTTC.

The CDR3 protein is CASTVNTEAFF. The CDR3 DNA follows: TGTGCCAGTACTGTTAACACTGAAGCTTTCTTT. The V and J genes are TRBV19 and TRBJ1-1; D is undetermined. The CDR3 has 11 amino acids. V shed 7 bases and J shed 2 bases, with 5 bases lying between them. Germline CDR1 reads LNHDA; CDR2 reads SQIVND (reference sequence).

The J gene is TRBJ1-2, the V gene TRBV7-9; maybe TRBD1 (6 bases). CDR1 is SEHNR and CDR2 is FQNEAQ in the germline V gene (reference sequence). The CDR3 sequence is 14 residues long. V lost 1 base to trimming and J lost 8 bases, with 14 bases between them. CDR3 sequence (DNA): TGTGCCAGCAGCTTAGTTGGGCAGGGGCAAGGCTACACCTTC. This sequence encodes CASSLVGQGQGYTF.

This clone has more than one count but fewer than ten. This chain uses TRBV18 with TRBJ1-5; 10 positions agree with TRBD1. Unmatched junction bases numbered 8, after V lost 6 bases and J lost 6 bases. CDR1 is KGHSH, CDR2 LQKENI, per germline. The CDR3 totals 15 residues. The CDR3 here is CASSRGTGAGQPQHF. CDR3 DNA sequence: TGTGCCAGCTCTCGAGGGACAGGGGCAGGTCAGCCCCAGCATTTT.

This clone has only one observation. The rearrangement links TRBV6-6 to TRBJ2-5, with TRBD1 as a possible D gene (5 bases). CDR3 length: 14 residues. In germline, CDR1 is MNHNY, CDR2 SVGAGI (reference sequence). The V gene lost 6 bases and the J gene lost 2 bases, with 13 bases spanning the gap. CDR3 sequence (DNA): TGTGCCAGCAGAAAAGGGGCGGTTCAAGAGACCCAGTACTTC. It codes for CASRKGAVQETQYF.

This chain connects TRBV20-1 to TRBJ1-1; D unresolved. This CDR3 spans 11 amino acids. Germline CDR1 reads DFQATT; CDR2 reads SNEGSKA (reference sequence). Trimming cost V 6 bases and J 3 bases, with 8 bases left between them. The DNA for the CDR3 is TGCAGTGCCCTAGCGGACACTGAAGCTTTCTTT. This translates into CSALADTEAFF.

The rearrangement links TRBV7-8 to TRBJ2-7; maybe TRBD1 (6 bases). The V gene's germline CDR1 is SGHVS and CDR2 FQNEAQ. The ends were cut back, 5 bases at V and 5 bases at J, with 13 bases in the middle. This CDR3 region has 13 residues. The CDR3 protein is CASSARQVHEQYF. The CDR3 DNA follows: TGTGCCAGCAGCGCCCGACAGGTCCACGAGCAGTACTTC.

The chain carries TRBV27 and TRBJ2-1, with TRBD1 as a possible D gene (5 bases). Germline V gene sequence: CDR1 MNHEY, CDR2 SMNVEV (reference sequence). Trimming took off 6 bases at V and 9 bases at J, with 12 bases between the two ends. The CDR3 has 12 amino acids. The CDR3 DNA reads TGTGCCAGCAGAAAGACAGTTGGTGAGCAGTTCTTC. It yields the protein CASRKTVGEQFF.

The rearrangement links TRBV29-1 to TRBJ2-3; D gene uncertain. The CDR3 loop spans 11 amino acids. Trimming removed 1 base at V and 5 bases at J, with 4 bases between. CDR1 is SQVTM, CDR2 ANQGSEA, per germline. Here the CDR3 DNA reads TGCAGCGTTGAAGGCGGAGATACGCAGTATTTT. It yields the protein CSVEGGDTQYF.

A few counts support this clone. V and J are TRBV5-5 and TRBJ2-3, with D hard to call. From germline, CDR1 is SGHKS and CDR2 YYEKEE (reference sequence). The CDR3 length is 15 residues. The ends were cut back, 5 bases at V and 0 bases at J, with 13 bases in the middle. The CDR3 is CASSPGPYSTDTQYF. Here the CDR3 DNA reads TGTGCCAGCAGTCCTGGGCCTTACAGCACAGATACGCAGTATTTT.